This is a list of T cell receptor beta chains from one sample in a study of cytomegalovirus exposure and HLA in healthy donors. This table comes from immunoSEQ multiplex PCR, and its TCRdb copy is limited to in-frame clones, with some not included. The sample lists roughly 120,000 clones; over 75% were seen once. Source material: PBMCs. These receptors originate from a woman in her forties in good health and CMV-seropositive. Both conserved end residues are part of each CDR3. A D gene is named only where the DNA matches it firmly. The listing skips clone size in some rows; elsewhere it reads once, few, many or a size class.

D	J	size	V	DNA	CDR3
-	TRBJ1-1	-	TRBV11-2	TGTGCCAGCAGCTTCAGGGCAATGAACACTGAAGCTTTCTTT	CASSFRAMNTEAFF
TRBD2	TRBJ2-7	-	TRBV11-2	TGTGCCAGCAGCCCGACTAGCGGGAGACAGTACGAGCAGTACTTC	CASSPTSGRQYEQYF
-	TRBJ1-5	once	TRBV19	TGTGCCAGTAGTTTACGCCGCGATCAGCCCCAGCATTTT	CASSLRRDQPQHF
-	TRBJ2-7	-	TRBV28	TGTGCCAGCAGTTTTCCTAAGGGGGGGGCCATCGACGAGCAGTACTTC	CASSFPKGGAIDEQYF
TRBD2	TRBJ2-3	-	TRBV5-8	TGTGCCAGCAGCTTGTCGCTAGCGGGAGTAGATACGCAGTATTTT	CASSLSLAGVDTQYF
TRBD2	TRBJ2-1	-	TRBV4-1	TGCGCCAGCAGCCGAGTCGGACTAGCGGGGACTGAGCAGTTCTTC	CASSRVGLAGTEQFF
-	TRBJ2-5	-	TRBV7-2	TGTGCCAGCAGCTTAGCTGGAGGGACCCAGTACTTC	CASSLAGGTQYF
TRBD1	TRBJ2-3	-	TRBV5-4	TGTGCCAGCAGCTTGGCCGGGACAGGGCGCACAGATACGCAGTATTTT	CASSLAGTGRTDTQYF
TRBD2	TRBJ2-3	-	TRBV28	TGTGCCAGCAGTCCGGGACTAGTCGTGACAGATACGCAGTATTTT	CASSPGLVVTDTQYF
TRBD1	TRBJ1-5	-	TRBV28	TGTGCCAGCAGTCCTGGGACAGCCTATAGCAATCAGCCCCAGCATTTT	CASSPGTAYSNQPQHF
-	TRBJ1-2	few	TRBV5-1	TGCGCCAGCAGCCTCGGAGGGGCGGGGGCCGATGGCTACACCTTC	CASSLGGAGADGYTF
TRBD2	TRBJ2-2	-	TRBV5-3	TGTGCCAGAAGCTTGGCCGGGACTAGCGGGAGAGGACGGGAGCTGTTTTTT	CARSLAGTSGRGRELFF
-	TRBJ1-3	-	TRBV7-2	TGTGCCAGCAGCCTAAAGGGAGGCTCTGGAAACACCATATATTTT	CASSLKGGSGNTIYF
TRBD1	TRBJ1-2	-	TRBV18	TGTGCCAGCTCACCTTCCGGGACAGGGAATAGCGGCTACACCTTC	CASSPSGTGNSGYTF
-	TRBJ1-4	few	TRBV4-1	TGCGCCAGCAGTCCAAGAAGGGCAGGGGTTGAAAAACTGTTTTTT	CASSPRRAGVEKLFF
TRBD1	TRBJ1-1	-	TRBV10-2	TGCGCCAGTAAACTCGGACAGGGGGCTATGAGCACTGAAGCTTTCTTT	CASKLGQGAMSTEAFF
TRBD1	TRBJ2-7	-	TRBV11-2	TGTGCCAGCAGCTCCCTCCGTGGGACAGGGGGCCACGAGCAGTACTTC	CASSSLRGTGGHEQYF
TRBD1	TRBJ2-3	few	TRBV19	TGTGCCAGATTTCCGGGACAGTTTCCAGATACGCAGTATTTT	CARFPGQFPDTQYF
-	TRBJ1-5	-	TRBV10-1	TGCGCCAGCAGTGAGGGCCCCAATCAGCCCCAGCATTTT	CASSEGPNQPQHF
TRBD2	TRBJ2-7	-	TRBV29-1	TGCAGCTCAAGGGAGGGGCAAACTGGCGAGCAGTACTTC	CSSREGQTGEQYF
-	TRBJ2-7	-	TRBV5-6	TGTGCCAGCAGCCCTCGGCCAGGTGGATCCTACGAGCAGTACTTC	CASSPRPGGSYEQYF
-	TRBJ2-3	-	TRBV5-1	TGCGCCAGCAGCTTGGAATTAACAGATACGCAGTATTTT	CASSLELTDTQYF
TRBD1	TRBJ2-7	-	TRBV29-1	TGCAGCGTTGAAGATAGGGACAGGGTCGGCGAGCAGTACTTC	CSVEDRDRVGEQYF
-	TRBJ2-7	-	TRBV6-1	TGTGCCAGCAGGGTTTACAGGGATAGCTCCTACGAGCAGTACTTC	CASRVYRDSSYEQYF
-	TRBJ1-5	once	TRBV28	TGTGCCAGCAAGGGACATAGCAATCAGCCCCAGCATTTT	CASKGHSNQPQHF
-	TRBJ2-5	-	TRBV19	TGTGCCAGTACCCGGGGAAGAGGAGAGACCCAGTACTTC	CASTRGRGETQYF
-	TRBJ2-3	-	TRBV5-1	TGCGCCAGCAGATTCGGGAGAGGCACAGATACGCAGTATTTT	CASRFGRGTDTQYF
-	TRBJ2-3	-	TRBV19	TGTGCCAGTAGTATGGGGCAGGGGTCCGCTTGGGCAGATACGCAGTATTTT	CASSMGQGSAWADTQYF
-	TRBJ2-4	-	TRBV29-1	TGCAGCGTTGTCCCGGACATAGGGGCCAAAAACATTCAGTACTTC	CSVVPDIGAKNIQYF
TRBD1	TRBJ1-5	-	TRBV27	TGTGCCAGCAGCAATATACCCGGGACAGGGGCCAATCAGCCCCAGCATTTT	CASSNIPGTGANQPQHF
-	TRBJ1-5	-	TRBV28	TGTGCCAGCAGTCCCCTGGGCTTGATGGCCCAGCATTTT	CASSPLGLMAQHF
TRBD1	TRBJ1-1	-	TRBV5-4	TGTGCCAGCAGCCTCGGGGACAGGGCTAACACTGAAGCTTTCTTT	CASSLGDRANTEAFF
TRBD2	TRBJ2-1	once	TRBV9	TGTGCCAGCAGCGTAGGGCCCGGGACTAGCGGGACGGATGAGCAGTTCTTC	CASSVGPGTSGTDEQFF